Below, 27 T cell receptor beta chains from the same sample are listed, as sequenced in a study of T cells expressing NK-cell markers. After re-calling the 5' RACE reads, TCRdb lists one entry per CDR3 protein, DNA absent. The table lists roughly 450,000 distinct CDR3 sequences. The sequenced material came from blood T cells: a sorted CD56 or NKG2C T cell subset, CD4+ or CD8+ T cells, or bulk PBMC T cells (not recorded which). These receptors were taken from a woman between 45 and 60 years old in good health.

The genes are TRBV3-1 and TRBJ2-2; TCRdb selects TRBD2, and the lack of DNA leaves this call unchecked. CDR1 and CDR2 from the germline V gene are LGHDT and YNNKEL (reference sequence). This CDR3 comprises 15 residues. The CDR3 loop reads CASSTIGRNTGELFF.

CDR3 loop: CASRLLETQYF. The chain recombines TRBV3-1 with TRBJ2-5. The CDR3 loop spans 11 amino acids. Germline V gene sequence: CDR1 LGHDT, CDR2 YNNKEL (reference sequence).

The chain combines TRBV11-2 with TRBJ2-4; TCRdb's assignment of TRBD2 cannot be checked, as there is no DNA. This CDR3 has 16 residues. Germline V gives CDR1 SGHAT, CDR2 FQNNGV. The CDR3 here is CASSLGLAGGPNIQYF.

The CDR3 sequence: CASSPLFYAEAFF. The rearrangement joins TRBV12-3 or TRBV12-4 to TRBJ1-1. This CDR3 is built from 13 residues.

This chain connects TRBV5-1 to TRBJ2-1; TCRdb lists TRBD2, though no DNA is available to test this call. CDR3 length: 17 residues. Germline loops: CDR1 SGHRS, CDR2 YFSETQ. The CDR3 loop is CASSLAERLAGGKGQFF.

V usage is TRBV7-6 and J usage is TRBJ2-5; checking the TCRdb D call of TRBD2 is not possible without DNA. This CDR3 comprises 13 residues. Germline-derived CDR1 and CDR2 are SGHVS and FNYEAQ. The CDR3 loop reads CASGRGGLETQYF.

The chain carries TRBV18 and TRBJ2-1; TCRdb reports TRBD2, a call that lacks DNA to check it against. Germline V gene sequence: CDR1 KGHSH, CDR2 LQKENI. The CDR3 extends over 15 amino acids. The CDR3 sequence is CASSPRRGGLYEQFF.

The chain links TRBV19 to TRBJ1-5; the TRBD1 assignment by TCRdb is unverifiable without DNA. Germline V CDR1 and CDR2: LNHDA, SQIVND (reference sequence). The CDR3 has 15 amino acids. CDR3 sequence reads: CASSTPGGGNQPQHF.

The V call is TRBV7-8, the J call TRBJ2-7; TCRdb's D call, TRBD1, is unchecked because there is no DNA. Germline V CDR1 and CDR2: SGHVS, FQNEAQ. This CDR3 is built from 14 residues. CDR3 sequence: CASSSYRVPGEQYF.

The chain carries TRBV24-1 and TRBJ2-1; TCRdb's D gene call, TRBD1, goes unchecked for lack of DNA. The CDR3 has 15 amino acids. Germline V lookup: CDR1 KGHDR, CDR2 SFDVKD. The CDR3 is CATSDKRTGGNEQFF.

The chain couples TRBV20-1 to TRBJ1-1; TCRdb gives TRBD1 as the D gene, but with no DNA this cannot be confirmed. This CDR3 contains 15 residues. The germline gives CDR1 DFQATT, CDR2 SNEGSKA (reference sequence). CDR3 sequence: CSARAYGTASPEAFF.

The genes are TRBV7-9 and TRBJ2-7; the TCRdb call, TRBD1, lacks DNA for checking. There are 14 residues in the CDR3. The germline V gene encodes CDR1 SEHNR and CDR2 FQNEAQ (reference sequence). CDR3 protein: CASSFPGTNYEQYF.

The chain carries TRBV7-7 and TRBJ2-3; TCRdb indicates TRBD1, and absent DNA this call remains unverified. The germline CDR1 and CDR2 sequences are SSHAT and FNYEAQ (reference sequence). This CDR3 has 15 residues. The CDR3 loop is CASSLHGTGGDTQYF.

CDR3 residues: CASSLSWGDGRNTIYF. V gene TRBV27 combines with J gene TRBJ1-3. The CDR3 has 16 residues. CDR1 is MNHEY, CDR2 SMNVEV, per germline (reference sequence).

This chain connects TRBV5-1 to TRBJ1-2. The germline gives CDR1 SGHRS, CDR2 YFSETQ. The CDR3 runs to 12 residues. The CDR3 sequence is CASSLVLYGYTF.

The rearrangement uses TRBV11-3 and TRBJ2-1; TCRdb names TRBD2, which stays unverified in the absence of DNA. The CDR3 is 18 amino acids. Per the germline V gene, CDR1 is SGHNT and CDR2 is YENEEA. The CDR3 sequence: CASSLVVRLAESYNEQFF. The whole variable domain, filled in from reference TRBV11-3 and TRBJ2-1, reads EAGVVQSPRYKIIEKKQPVAFWCNPISGHNTLYWYLQNLGQGPELLIRYENEEAVDDSQLPKDRFSAERLKGVDSTLKIQPAELGDSAVYLCASSLVVRLAESYNEQFFGPGTRLTVL.

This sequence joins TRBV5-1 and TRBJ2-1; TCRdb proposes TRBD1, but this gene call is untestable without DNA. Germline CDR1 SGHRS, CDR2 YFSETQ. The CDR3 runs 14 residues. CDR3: CASSIGGGAREQFF. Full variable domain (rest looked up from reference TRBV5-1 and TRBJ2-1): KAGVTQTPRYLIKTRGQQVTLSCSPISGHRSVSWYQQTPGQGLQFLFEYFSETQRNKGNFPGRFSGRQFSNSRSEMNVSTLELGDSALYLCASSIGGGAREQFFGPGTRLTVL.

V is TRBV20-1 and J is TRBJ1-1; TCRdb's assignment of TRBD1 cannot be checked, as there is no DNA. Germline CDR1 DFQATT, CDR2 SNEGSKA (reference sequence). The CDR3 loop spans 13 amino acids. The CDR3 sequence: CSARGAGYTEAFF.

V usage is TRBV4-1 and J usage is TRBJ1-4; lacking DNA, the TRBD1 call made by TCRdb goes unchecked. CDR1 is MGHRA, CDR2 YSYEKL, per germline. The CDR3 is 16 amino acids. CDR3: CASSQVSTLWGEKLFF.

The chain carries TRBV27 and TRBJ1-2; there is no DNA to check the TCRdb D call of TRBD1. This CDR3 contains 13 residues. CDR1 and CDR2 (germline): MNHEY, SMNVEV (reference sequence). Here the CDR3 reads CASSLQGASGYTF.

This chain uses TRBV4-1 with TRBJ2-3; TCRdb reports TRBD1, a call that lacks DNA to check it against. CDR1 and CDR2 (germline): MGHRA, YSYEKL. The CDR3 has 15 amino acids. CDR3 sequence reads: CASSQDARGSDTQYF.

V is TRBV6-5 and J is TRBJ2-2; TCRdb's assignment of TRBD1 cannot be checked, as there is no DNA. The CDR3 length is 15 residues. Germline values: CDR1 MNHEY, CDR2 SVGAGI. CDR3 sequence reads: CASSPRRGNTGELFF.

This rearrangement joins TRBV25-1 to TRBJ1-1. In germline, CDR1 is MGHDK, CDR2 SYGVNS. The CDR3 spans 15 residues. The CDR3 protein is CASSHPPWGNTEAFF.

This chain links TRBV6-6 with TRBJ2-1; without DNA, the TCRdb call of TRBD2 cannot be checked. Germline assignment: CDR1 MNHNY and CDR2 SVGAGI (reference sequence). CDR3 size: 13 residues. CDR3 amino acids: CASSTTSGREQFF.

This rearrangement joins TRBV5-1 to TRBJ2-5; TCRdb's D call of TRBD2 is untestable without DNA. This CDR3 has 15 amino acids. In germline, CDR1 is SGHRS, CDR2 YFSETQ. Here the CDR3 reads CASSSTSGRRETQYF.

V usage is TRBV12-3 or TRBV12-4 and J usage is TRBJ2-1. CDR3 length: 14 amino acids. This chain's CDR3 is CASSFLSRLHEQFF.

The CDR3 loop reads CASPTSGDTDTQYF. The chain employs TRBV5-1 and TRBJ2-3; the D call of TRBD2 rests on TCRdb alone, since no DNA is present to check it. The CDR3 totals 14 residues. The V gene's germline CDR1 is SGHRS and CDR2 YFSETQ.